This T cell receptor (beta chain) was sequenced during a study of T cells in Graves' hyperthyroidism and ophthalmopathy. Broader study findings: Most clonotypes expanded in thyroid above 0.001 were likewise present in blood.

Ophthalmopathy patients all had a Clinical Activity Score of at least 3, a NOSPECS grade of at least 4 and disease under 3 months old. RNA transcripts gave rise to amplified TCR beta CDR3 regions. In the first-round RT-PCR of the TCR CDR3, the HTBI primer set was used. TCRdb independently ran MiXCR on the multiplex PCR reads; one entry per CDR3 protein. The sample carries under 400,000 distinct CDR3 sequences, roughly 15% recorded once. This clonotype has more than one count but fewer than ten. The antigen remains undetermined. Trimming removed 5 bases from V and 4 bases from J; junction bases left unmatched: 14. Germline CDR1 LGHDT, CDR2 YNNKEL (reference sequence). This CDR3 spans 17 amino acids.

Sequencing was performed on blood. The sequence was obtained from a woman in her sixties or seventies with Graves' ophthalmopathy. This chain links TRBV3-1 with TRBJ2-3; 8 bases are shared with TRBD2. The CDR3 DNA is TGTGCCAGCAGCAAACAGGTGGGCGGGAGGTTCGCAGATACGCAGTATTTT. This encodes CASSKQVGGRFADTQYF.